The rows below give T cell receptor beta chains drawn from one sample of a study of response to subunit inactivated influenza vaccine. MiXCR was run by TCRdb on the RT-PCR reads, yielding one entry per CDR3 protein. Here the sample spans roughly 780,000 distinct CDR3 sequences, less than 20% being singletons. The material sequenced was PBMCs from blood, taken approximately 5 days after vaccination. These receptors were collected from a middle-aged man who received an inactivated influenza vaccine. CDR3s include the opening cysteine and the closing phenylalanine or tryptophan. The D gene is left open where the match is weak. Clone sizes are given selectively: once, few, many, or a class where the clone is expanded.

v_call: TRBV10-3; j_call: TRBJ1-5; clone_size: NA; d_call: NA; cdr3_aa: CAISESWGGQGPQHF; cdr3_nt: TGTGCCATCAGTGAGTCGTGGGGGGGGCAAGGGCCCCAGCATTTT
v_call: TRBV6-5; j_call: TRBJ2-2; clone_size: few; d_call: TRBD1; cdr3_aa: CASSYQPGRPGGTGELFF; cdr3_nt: TGTGCCAGCAGTTACCAACCGGGACGCCCAGGGGGAACCGGGGAGCTGTTTTTT
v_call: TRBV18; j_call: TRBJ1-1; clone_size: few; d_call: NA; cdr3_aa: CASSPSGGEAEAFF; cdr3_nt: TGTGCCAGCTCACCTTCGGGTGGTGAAGCTGAAGCTTTCTTT
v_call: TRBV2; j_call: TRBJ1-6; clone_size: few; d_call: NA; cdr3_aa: CAGSQVYNSPLHF; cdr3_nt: TGTGCCGGCTCACAGGTTTATAATTCACCCCTCCACTTT
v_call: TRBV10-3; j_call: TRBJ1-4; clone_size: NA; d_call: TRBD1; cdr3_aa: CAISDTGGQEKLFF; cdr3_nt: TGTGCCATCAGTGACACAGGGGGGCAGGAAAAACTGTTTTTT
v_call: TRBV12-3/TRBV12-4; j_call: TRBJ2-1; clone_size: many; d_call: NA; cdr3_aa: CASSLGSGFGEQFF; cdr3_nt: TGTGCCAGCAGTTTAGGGTCAGGGTTCGGTGAGCAGTTCTTC
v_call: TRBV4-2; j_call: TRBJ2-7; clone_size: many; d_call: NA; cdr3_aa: CASSQDLEDNEQYF; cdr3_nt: TGTGCCAGCAGCCAAGATTTGGAGGATAACGAGCAGTACTTC
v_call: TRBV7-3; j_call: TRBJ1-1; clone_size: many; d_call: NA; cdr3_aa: CASSLKTNTEAFF; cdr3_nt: TGTGCCAGCAGCTTAAAAACCAACACTGAAGCTTTCTTT
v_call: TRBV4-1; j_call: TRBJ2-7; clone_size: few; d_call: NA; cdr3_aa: CASSQEGHPYEQYF; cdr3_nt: TGCGCCAGCAGCCAAGAAGGGCATCCCTACGAGCAGTACTTC
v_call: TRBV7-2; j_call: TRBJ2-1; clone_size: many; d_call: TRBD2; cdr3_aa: CASSLTAGGPRNEQFF; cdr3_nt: TGTGCCAGCAGCTTAACGGCGGGAGGGCCAAGGAATGAGCAGTTCTTC
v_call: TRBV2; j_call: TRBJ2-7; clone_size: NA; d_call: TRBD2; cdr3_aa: CASSFQSGSSYEQYF; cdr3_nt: TGTGCCAGCAGTTTCCAGAGCGGGAGTTCCTACGAGCAGTACTTC
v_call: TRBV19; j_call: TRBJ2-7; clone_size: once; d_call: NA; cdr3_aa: CASRPRGSGGEQYF; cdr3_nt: TGTGCCAGTAGACCCCGAGGTAGCGGAGGGGAGCAGTACTTC
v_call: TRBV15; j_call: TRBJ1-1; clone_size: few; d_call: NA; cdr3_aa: CATSRDSIPNTEAFF; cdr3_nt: TGTGCCACCAGCAGAGATTCGATTCCGAACACTGAAGCTTTCTTT
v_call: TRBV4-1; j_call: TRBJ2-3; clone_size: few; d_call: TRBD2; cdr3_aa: CASSHSLGGFTDTQYF; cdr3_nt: TGCGCCAGCAGCCACTCTCTGGGGGGGTTCACAGATACGCAGTATTTT
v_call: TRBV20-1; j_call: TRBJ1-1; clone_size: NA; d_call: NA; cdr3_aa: CSARRQAGGLNTEAFF; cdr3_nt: TGCAGTGCTAGAAGACAGGCGGGGGGGTTGAACACTGAAGCTTTCTTT
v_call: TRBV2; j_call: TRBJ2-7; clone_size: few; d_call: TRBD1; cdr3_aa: CASSQDRYSYEQYF; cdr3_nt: TGTGCCAGCAGTCAGGACAGGTACTCCTACGAGCAGTACTTC
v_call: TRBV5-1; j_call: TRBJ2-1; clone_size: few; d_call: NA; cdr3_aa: CASSLGRGPDNEQFF; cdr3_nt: TGCGCCAGCAGCTTGGGGAGAGGGCCAGACAATGAGCAGTTCTTC
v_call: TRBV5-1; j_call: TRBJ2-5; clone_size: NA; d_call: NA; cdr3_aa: CASSLTGGGGETQYF; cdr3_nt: TGCGCCAGCAGCTTGACGGGGGGCGGGGGAGAGACCCAGTACTTC
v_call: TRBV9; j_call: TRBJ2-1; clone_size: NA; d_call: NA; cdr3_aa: CASSVGGHGGNEQFF; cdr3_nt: TGTGCCAGCAGCGTAGGTGGGCACGGAGGGAATGAGCAGTTCTTC
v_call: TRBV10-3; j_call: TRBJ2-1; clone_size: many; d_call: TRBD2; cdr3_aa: CAISIAGGDYNEQFF; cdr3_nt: TGTGCCATCAGTATAGCGGGAGGTGACTACAATGAGCAGTTCTTC
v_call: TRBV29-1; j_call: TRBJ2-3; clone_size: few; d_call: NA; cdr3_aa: CSVDRGDTQYF; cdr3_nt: TGCAGCGTTGATAGGGGAGATACGCAGTATTTT
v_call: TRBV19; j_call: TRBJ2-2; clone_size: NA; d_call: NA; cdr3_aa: CASKRVDTGELFF; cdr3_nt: TGTGCCAGTAAAAGGGTGGACACCGGGGAGCTGTTTTTT
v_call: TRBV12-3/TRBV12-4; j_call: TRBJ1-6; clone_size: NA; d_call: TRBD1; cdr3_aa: CASSWDSANSPLHF; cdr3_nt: TGTGCCAGCAGTTGGGACAGTGCGAATTCACCCCTCCACTTT
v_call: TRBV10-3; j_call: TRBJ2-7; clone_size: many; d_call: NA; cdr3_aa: CAIRDYYEQYF; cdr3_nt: TGTGCCATCAGGGACTACTACGAGCAGTACTTC
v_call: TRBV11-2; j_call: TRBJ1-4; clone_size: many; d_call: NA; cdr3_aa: CASSLDDRKLFF; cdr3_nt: TGTGCCAGCAGCTTAGATGACCGGAAACTGTTTTTT
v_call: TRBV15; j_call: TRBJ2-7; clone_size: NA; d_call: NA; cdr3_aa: CATSREDLAVAYEQYF; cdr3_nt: TGTGCCACCAGCAGAGAGGACCTGGCGGTGGCCTACGAGCAGTACTTC
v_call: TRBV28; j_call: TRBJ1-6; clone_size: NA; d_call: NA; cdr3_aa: CASSLFRGDSPLHF; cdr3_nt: TGTGCCAGCAGTTTGTTCAGGGGCGATTCACCCCTCCACTTT
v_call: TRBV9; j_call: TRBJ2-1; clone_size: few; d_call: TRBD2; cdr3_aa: CASSVGDSGRAWEQFF; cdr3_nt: TGTGCCAGCAGCGTAGGGGATAGCGGGAGGGCGTGGGAGCAGTTCTTC
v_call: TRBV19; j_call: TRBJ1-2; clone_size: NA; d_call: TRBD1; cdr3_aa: CASSRSLFSTGKSRNYGYTF; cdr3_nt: TGTGCCAGTAGTCGTTCTCTTTTTTCGACAGGGAAATCTAGGAACTATGGCTACACCTTC